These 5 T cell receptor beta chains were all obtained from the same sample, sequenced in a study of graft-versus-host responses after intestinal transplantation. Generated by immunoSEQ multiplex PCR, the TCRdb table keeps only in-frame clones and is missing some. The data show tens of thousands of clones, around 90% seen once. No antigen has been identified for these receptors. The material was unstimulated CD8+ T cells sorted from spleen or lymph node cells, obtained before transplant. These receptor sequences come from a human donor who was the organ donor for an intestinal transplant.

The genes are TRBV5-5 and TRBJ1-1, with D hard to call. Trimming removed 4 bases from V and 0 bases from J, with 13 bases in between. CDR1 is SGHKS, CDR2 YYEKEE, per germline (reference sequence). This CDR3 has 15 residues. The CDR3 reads CASSHLRVVNTEAFF. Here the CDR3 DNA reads TGTGCCAGCAGCCACCTTAGGGTCGTGAACACTGAAGCTTTCTTT.

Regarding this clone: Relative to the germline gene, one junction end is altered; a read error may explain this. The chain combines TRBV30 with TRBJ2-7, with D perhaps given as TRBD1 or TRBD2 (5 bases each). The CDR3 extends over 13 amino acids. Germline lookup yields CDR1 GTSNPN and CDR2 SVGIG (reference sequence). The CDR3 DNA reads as TGTGCCTGGAGTTCTGGGACCTCCTTCGAGCAGTACTTC. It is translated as CAWSSGTSFEQYF.

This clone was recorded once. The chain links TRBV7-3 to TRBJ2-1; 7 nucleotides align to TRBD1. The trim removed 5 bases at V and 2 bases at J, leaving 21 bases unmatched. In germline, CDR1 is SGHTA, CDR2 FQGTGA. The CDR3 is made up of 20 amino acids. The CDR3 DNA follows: TGTGCCAGCAGCCCGCTCGACCCTTACGATTCACAGGGGACCTACAATGAGCAGTTCTTC. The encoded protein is CASSPLDPYDSQGTYNEQFF. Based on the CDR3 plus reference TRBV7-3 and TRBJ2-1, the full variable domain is GAGVSQTPSNKVTEKGKYVELRCDPISGHTALYWYRQSLGQGPEFLIYFQGTGAADDSGLPNDRFFAVRPEGSVSTLKIQRTERGDSAVYLCASSPLDPYDSQGTYNEQFFGPGTRLTVL.

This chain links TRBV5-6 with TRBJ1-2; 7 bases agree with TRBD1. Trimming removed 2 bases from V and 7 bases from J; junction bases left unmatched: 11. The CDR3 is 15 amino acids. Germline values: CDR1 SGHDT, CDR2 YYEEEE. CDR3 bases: TGTGCCAGCAGCTTTCCGACAGGGACCCCTCCTGGCTACACCTTC. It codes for CASSFPTGTPPGYTF.

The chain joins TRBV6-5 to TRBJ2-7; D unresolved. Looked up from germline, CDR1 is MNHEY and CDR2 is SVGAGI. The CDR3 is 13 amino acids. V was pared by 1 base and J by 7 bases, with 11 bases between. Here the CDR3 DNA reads TGTGCCAGCAGTTACTACCAGCCGTATGAGCAGTACTTC. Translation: CASSYYQPYEQYF.